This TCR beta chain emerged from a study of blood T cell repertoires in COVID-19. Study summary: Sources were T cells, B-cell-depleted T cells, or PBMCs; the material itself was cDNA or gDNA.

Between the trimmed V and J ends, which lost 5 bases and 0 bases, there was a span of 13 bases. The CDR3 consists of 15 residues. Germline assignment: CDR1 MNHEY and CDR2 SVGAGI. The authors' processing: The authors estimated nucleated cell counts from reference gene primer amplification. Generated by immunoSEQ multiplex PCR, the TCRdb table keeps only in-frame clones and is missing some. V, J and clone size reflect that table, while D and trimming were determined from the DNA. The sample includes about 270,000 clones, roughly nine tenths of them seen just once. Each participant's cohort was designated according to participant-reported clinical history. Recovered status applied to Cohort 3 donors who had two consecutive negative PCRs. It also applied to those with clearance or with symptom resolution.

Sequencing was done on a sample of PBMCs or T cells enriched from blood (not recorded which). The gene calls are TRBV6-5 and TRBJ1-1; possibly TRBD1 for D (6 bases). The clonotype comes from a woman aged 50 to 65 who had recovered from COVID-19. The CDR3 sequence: CASSTTGTMNTEAFF. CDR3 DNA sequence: TGTGCCAGCAGTACTACCGGGACAATGAACACTGAAGCTTTCTTT.